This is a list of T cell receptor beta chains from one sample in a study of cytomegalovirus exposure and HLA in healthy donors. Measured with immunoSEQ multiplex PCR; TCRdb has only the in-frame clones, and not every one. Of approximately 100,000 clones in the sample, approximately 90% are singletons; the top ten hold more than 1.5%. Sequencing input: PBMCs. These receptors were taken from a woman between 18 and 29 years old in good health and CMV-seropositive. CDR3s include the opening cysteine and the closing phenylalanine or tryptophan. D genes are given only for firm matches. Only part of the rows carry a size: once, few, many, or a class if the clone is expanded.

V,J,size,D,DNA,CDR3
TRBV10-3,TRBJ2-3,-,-,TGTGCCATCCTTAACGGACAAACTAGCACAGATACGCAGTATTTT,CAILNGQTSTDTQYF
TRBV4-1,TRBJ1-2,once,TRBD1,TGCGCCAGCAGCCAGCCTGGACAGGGGAGAAACTATGGCTACACCTTC,CASSQPGQGRNYGYTF
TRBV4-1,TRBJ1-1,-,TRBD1,TGCGCCAGCAGCCAAGCCGAGACAGGGGGCATCCCTGAAGCTTTCTTT,CASSQAETGGIPEAFF
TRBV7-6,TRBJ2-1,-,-,TGTGCCAGCAGCTTAGAAGGGGACAATGAGCAGTTCTTC,CASSLEGDNEQFF
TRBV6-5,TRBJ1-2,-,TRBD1,TGTGCCAGCAGCGCTACAGGGGGCGCCGACTATGGCTACACCTTC,CASSATGGADYGYTF
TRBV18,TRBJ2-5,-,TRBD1,TGTGCCAGCTCGCGACAGGGCCTTGAGGGGGAGACCCAGTACTTC,CASSRQGLEGETQYF
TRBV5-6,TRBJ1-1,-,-,TGTGCCAGCAGCCTGAAGCGGAGGATTGTAGAAGCTTTCTTT,CASSLKRRIVEAFF
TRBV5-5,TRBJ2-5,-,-,TGTGCCAGCAGCTTGTCAGGGCGCCAAGAGACCCAGTACTTC,CASSLSGRQETQYF
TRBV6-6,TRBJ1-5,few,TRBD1,TGTGCCAGCACCGACAGGGGGCATGGGAATCAGCCCCAGCATTTT,CASTDRGHGNQPQHF
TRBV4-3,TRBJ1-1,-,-,TGCGCCAGCAGCCAAGGGTTTGGGAGCATGAACACTGAAGCTTTCTTT,CASSQGFGSMNTEAFF
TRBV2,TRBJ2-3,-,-,TGTGCCAGCAGAGAGGGAATTACGGGCGCAGATACGCAGTATTTT,CASREGITGADTQYF
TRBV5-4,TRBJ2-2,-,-,TGTGCCAGCAGCCCGAGACGGGAGAACACCGGGGAGCTGTTTTTT,CASSPRRENTGELFF
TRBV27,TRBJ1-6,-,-,TGTGCCAGCAGTTTTCGGGGTTCTGCTTCACCCCTCCACTTT,CASSFRGSASPLHF
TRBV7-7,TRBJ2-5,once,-,TGTGCTAGCGGCCCTGGAGAGACCCAGTACTTC,CASGPGETQYF
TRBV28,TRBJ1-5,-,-,TGTGCCAGCAGTTTATCGAGCTGGAAATTAGGAGATAGCAATCAGCCCCAGCATTTT,CASSLSSWKLGDSNQPQHF
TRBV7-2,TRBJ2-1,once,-,TGTGCCAGCAGCTTAGGTCACCGGAGGGGCGATGAGCAGTTCTTC,CASSLGHRRGDEQFF
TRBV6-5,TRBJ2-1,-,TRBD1,TGTGCCAGCAGTTACCGCAGGGGGCACTACAATGAGCAGTTCTTC,CASSYRRGHYNEQFF
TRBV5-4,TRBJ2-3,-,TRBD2,TGTGCCAGCAGCCACTTAGCGGGGTCCAGCACAGATACGCAGTATTTT,CASSHLAGSSTDTQYF
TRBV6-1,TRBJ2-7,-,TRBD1,TGTGCCAGCAGTGGAGCAGGGGGCAGAGGGGCCTACGAGCAGTACTTC,CASSGAGGRGAYEQYF
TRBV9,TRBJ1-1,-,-,TGTGCCAGCAGCGTAGCCTCAGGCAGCACTGAAGCTTTCTTT,CASSVASGSTEAFF
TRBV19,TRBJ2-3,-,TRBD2,TGTGCCAGTACCTCGGGACTAGCGGGCACAGATACGCAGTATTTT,CASTSGLAGTDTQYF
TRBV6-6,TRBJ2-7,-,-,TGTGCCAGCAGTTACGCGTACGAGCAGTACTTC,CASSYAYEQYF
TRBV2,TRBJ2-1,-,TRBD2,TGTGCCAGCATGACCGGGACTAGCTTGAATGAGCAGTTCTTC,CASMTGTSLNEQFF
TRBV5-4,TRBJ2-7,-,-,TGTGCCAGCAGCCCGAAGGGGGGGGAGCAGTACTTC,CASSPKGGEQYF
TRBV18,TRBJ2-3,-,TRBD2,TGTGCCAGTGGGGACTACCTAAGCACAGATACGCAGTATTTT,CASGDYLSTDTQYF
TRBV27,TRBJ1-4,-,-,TGTGCCAGCCCGGCGGACAGATACAATGAAAAACTGTTTTTT,CASPADRYNEKLFF
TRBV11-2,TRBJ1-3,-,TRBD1,TGTGCCAGCAGCTTAGATCGGCAGGGGGCATACACCATATATTTT,CASSLDRQGAYTIYF
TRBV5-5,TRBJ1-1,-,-,TGTGCCAGCAGCTTGGTGGTCCGCGCCGACATGAACACTGAAGCTTTCTTT,CASSLVVRADMNTEAFF
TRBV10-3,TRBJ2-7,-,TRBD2,TGTGCCATCGCCCCCGGGGGGCTAGCGGGGGAGGCGGAGCAGTACTTC,CAIAPGGLAGEAEQYF
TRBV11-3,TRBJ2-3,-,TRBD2,TGTGCCAGCAGCCCCCGGGGGGGCGTGGCAGATACGCAGTATTTT,CASSPRGGVADTQYF
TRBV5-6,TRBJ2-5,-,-,TGTGCCAGCAGCTTGGATTTGATCAGGTCGGAGACCCAGTACTTC,CASSLDLIRSETQYF
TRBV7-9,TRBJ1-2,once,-,TGTGCCAGCAGCTTAGGGGTACAGGGCGCGGATGGCTACACCTTC,CASSLGVQGADGYTF
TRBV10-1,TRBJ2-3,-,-,TGCGCCAGCAGTAGACAGGACCGCACAGATACGCAGTATTTT,CASSRQDRTDTQYF
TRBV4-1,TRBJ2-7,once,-,TGCGCCAGCAGCCAACTCAGGGGAAACGACGAGCAGTACTTC,CASSQLRGNDEQYF
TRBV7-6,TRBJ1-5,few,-,TGTGCCAGCAGCCGGGGGGCTTATCAGCCCCAGCATTTT,CASSRGAYQPQHF
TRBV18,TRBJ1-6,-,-,TGTGCCAGCTCACCTGGCCCCGGGAGGGTAAATTCACCCCTCCACTTT,CASSPGPGRVNSPLHF
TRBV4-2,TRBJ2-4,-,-,TGTGCCAGCAGCCATACGTCGGTATCGTCGGCGGGTCAGTACTTC,CASSHTSVSSAGQYF
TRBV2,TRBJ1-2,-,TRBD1,TGTGCCGGACAGGGTTTGTGGTATGGCTACACCTTC,CAGQGLWYGYTF
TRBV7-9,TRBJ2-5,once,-,TGTGCCAGCAGCCCCCCCGGCCAAGAGACCCAGTACTTC,CASSPPGQETQYF
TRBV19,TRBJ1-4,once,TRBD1,TGTGCCAGTAATAAGCCGGGACAGGATATGAATGAAAAACTGTTTTTT,CASNKPGQDMNEKLFF
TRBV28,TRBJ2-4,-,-,TGTGCCAGCAGTACTCCACAGGGATACTCTAACATTCAGTACTTC,CASSTPQGYSNIQYF
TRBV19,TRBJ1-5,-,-,TGTGCCAGTAGTATAGTAGCAGGGTTCCGCAATCAGCCCCAGCATTTT,CASSIVAGFRNQPQHF
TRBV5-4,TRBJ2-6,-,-,TGTGCCAGCAGCTCGCTCCAGGGGTCTGGGGCCAACGTCCTGACTTTC,CASSSLQGSGANVLTF
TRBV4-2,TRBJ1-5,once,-,TGTGCCAGCAGCCGGGCAGGGTCAGGATTTAGCAATCAGCCCCAGCATTTT,CASSRAGSGFSNQPQHF
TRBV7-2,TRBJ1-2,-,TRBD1,TGTGCCAGCAGCTTAGGGGACAGGGGTAACTATGGCTACACCTTC,CASSLGDRGNYGYTF
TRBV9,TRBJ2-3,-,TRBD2,TGTGCCAGCAGCGTAGGGGTAGCGGGGGTGTCAGATACGCAGTATTTT,CASSVGVAGVSDTQYF
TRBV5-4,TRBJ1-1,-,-,TGTGCCAGCAGCTTTTCGGGGAACACTGAAGCTTTCTTT,CASSFSGNTEAFF
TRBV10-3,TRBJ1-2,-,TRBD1,TGTGCCATCAGTGGACAACAGGGGAAGGGTGGCTACACCTTC,CAISGQQGKGGYTF
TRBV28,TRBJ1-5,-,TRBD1,TGTGCCAGCAGAGGGACAGGAGAGCGTAATCAGCCCCAGCATTTT,CASRGTGERNQPQHF